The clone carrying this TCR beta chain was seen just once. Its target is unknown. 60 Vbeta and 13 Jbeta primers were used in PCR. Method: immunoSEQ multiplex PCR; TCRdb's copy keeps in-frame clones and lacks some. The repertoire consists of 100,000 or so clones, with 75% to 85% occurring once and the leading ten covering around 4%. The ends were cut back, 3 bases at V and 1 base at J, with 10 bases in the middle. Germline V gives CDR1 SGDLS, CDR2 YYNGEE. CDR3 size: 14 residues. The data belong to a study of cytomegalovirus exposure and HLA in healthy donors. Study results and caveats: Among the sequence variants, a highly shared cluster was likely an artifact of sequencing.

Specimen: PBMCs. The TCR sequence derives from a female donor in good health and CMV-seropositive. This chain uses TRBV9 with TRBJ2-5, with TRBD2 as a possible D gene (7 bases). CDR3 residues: CASSEGGRQETQYF. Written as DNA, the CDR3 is TGTGCCAGCAGCGAGGGGGGGCGCCAAGAGACCCAGTACTTC.